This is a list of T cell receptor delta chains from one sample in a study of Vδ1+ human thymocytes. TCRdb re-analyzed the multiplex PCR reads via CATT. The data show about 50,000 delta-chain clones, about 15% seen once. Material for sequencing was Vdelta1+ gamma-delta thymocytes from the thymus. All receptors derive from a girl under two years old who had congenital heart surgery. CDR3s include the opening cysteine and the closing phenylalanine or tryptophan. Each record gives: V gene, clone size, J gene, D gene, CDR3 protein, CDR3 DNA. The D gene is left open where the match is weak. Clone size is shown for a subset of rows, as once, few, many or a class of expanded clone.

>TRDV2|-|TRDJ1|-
CACVGLTVYTDKLIF
TGTGCCTGTGTGGGGCTTACTGTTTACACCGATAAACTCATCTTT
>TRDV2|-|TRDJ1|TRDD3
CACGSGGYVPDKLIF
TGTGCCTGTGGTTCTGGGGGATACGTACCCGATAAACTCATCTTT
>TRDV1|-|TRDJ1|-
CALGERGDSTDKLIF
TGTGCTCTTGGGGAACGTGGGGATTCCACCGATAAACTCATCTTT
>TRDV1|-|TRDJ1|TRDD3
CALGLPQGIQKYWGILGGRMNTDKLIF
TGTGCTCTTGGTCTCCCCCAGGGCATTCAAAAGTACTGGGGGATACTAGGGGGACGGATGAACACCGATAAACTCATCTTT
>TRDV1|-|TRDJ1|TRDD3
CALGELSLLGVDKLIF
TGTGCTCTTGGGGAACTTTCCTTACTGGGGGTCGATAAACTCATCTTT
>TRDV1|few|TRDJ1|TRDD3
CALGELVAVTGGYAGTDKLIF
TGTGCTCTTGGGGAGCTAGTTGCGGTTACTGGGGGATACGCTGGCACCGATAAACTCATCTTT
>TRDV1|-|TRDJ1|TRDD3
CALGELRFLGDTGDKLIF
TGTGCTCTTGGGGAACTACGCTTCCTGGGGGATACGGGCGATAAACTCATCTTT
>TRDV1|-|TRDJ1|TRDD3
CALGKSPSSLTGGFADKLIF
TGTGCTCTTGGGAAGAGCCCTTCCTCCTTAACTGGGGGATTTGCCGATAAACTCATCTTT
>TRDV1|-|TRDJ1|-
CALGEAGLLRPSDKLIF
TGTGCTCTTGGGGAGGCAGGGCTCCTACGACCCTCTGATAAACTCATCTTT
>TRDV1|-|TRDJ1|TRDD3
CALGERKENWGRADKLIF
TGTGCTCTTGGGGAAAGAAAGGAAAACTGGGGGAGGGCCGATAAACTCATCTTT
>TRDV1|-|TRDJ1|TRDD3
CALGEVQGWGIRADKLIF
TGTGCTCTTGGGGAGGTCCAGGGCTGGGGGATACGCGCCGATAAACTCATCTTT
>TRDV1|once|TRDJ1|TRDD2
CALGELRLPKIAGPLKLIF
TGTGCTCTTGGGGAACTACGACTTCCTAAGATTGCGGGGCCCCTTAAACTCATCTTT
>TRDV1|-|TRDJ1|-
CALGEHPTDKLIF
TGTGCTCTTGGGGAACATCCTACCGATAAACTCATCTTT
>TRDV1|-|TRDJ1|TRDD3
CALGEHLRPVLGDTQAACTDKLIF
TGTGCTCTTGGGGAACACTTAAGGCCCGTACTGGGGGATACGCAGGCTGCGTGCACCGATAAACTCATCTTT
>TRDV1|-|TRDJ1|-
CALGNSGGFLLGDPTQYTDKLIF
TGTGCTCTTGGGAACTCTGGTGGCTTCCTACTGGGGGACCCGACCCAGTACACCGATAAACTCATCTTT
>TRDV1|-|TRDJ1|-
CALGELVFLRTGDLGWNKLIF
TGTGCTCTTGGGGAACTCGTCTTCCTCCGTACTGGGGACCTAGGGTGGAATAAACTCATCTTT
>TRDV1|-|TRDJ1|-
CALGELQTLYTDKLIF
TGTGCTCTTGGGGAACTCCAAACCTTGTACACCGATAAACTCATCTTT
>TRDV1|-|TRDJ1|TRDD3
CALGDGGPTSTGGPYTDKLIF
TGTGCTCTTGGGGATGGGGGGCCTACGAGCACTGGGGGACCGTACACCGATAAACTCATCTTT
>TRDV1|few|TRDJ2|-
CALGERPPHRTAQLFF
TGTGCTCTTGGGGAACGGCCTCCGCACAGGACAGCACAACTCTTCTTT
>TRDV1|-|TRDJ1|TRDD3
CALGDAPGDSADKLIF
TGTGCTCTTGGGGATGCGCCCGGGGATAGCGCCGATAAACTCATCTTT
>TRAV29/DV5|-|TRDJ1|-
CAACSGGTDKLIF
TGTGCAGCGTGCTCCGGGGGGACCGATAAACTCATCTTT
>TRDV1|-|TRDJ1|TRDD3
CALGDIISKTGGYRTDKLIF
TGTGCTCTTGGGGATATTATTTCCAAAACTGGGGGATACAGGACCGATAAACTCATCTTT
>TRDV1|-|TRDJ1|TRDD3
CALGERLWGSWGTIDKLIF
TGTGCTCTTGGGGAAAGACTGTGGGGTTCCTGGGGGACAATCGATAAACTCATCTTT